Each of the 25 T cell receptor beta chains below was sequenced from the same sample in a study of blood T cell repertoires in COVID-19. Measured with immunoSEQ multiplex PCR; TCRdb has only the in-frame clones, and not every one. Of 150,000 or so clones in the sample, approximately 78% were seen once. Sequenced material: PBMCs or T cells enriched from blood (not recorded which). These receptor sequences come from a woman aged 45-60 years who had recovered from COVID-19.

The CDR3 bases are TGTGCCAGCGGCACGGGACAGGATTATGGCTACACCTTC. This gives the protein CASGTGQDYGYTF. The V and J genes are TRBV28 and TRBJ1-2; 8 bases align to TRBD1. From germline, CDR1 is MDHEN and CDR2 SYDVKM. The CDR3 is made up of 13 amino acids. The ends lost 8 bases at V and 5 bases at J; junction bases unmatched: 7.

The rearrangement links TRBV5-5 to TRBJ1-2; TRBD1 might be the D (5 bases). The V gene's germline CDR1 is SGHKS and CDR2 YYEKEE (reference sequence). The length of the CDR3 is 14 residues. The V end lost 2 bases, the J end lost 5 bases, and 13 bases lay between the germline ends. Here the CDR3 reads CASSFDSSGYGYTF. The CDR3 DNA sequence: TGTGCCAGCAGCTTCGACAGTTCGGGTTATGGCTACACCTTC. The whole variable domain, remainder taken from reference TRBV5-5 and TRBJ1-2, is DAGVTQSPTHLIKTRGQQVTLRCSPISGHKSVSWYQQVLGQGPQFIFQYYEKEERGRGNFPDRFSARQFPNYSSELNVNALLLGDSALYLCASSFDSSGYGYTFGSGTRLTVV.

V and J are TRBV27 and TRBJ2-7, with D unclear. The V and J ends lost 6 bases and 1 base respectively, with 10 bases between them. The CDR3 sequence is 13 residues long. Germline V gene data show CDR1 as MNHEY and CDR2 as SMNVEV (reference sequence). The CDR3 DNA is TGTGCCAGCAGCCCACAAAATTCCTACGAGCAGTACGTC. Translation gives CASSPQNSYEQYV.

The gene calls are TRBV18 and TRBJ1-1, with TRBD1 as a possible D gene (6 bases). This CDR3 has 14 residues. V lost 2 bases, J lost 6 bases, and 13 bases lay in between. CDR1 and CDR2 (germline): KGHSH, LQKENI. The CDR3 here is CASSPRSAGAEAFF. As DNA, the CDR3 is TGTGCCAGCTCACCAAGGAGTGCAGGGGCTGAAGCTTTCTTT.

CDR3 DNA sequence: TGTGCCAGTCTCCTCAATTCCCCGGGGTTTTCAACTAATGAAAAACTGTTTTTT. Protein product: CASLLNSPGFSTNEKLFF. V and J are TRBV2 and TRBJ1-4; D remains ambiguous. The germline V gene has CDR1 SNHLY and CDR2 FYNNEI. V lost 9 bases, J lost 0 bases, and 23 bases lay in between. CDR3 size: 18 residues.

V gene TRBV7-2 combines with J gene TRBJ2-2, with no clear D. Germline V gives CDR1 SGHTA, CDR2 FQGNSA. The CDR3 has 14 amino acids. V lost 4 bases, J lost 2 bases, and 8 bases lay in between. CDR3 region: CASSSAVNTGELFF. DNA for the CDR3: TGTGCCAGCAGCTCCGCGGTTAACACCGGGGAGCTGTTTTTT.

The V call is TRBV25-1, the J call TRBJ1-1; 10 nucleotides line up with TRBD1. This CDR3 is built from 14 residues. Germline CDR1 MGHDK, CDR2 SYGVNS. The V and J ends lost 4 bases and 4 bases, in that order; junction bases with no gene match: 3. In DNA, the CDR3 is TGTGCCAGCAGTGGGGACAGGGGAAGCACTGAAGCTTTCTTT. Translated: CASSGDRGSTEAFF.

There are a few counts of this clone. This rearrangement joins TRBV9 to TRBJ2-2, with D perhaps matching TRBD1 (6 bases). The germline V and J ends were trimmed by 0 bases and 1 base, with 10 bases remaining between them. CDR3 length: 16 amino acids. The germline V gene has CDR1 SGDLS and CDR2 YYNGEE. In nucleotides, the CDR3 is TGTGCCAGCAGCGTAGGTCAGGGGCAGAACACCGGGGAGCTGTTTTTT. Residues: CASSVGQGQNTGELFF.

The count of this clone is one. The rearrangement links TRBV7-9 to TRBJ1-6, with 10 bases that match TRBD1. The CDR3 extends over 16 amino acids. CDR1 and CDR2 from the germline V gene are SEHNR and FQNEAQ (reference sequence). The V gene end was trimmed by 1 base and the J gene end by 8 bases; junction bases not matched to a gene: 5. The CDR3 DNA is TGTGCCAGCAGCTTAGAGGTGGACAGGGGGGATTCACCCCTCCACTTT. Translating it yields CASSLEVDRGDSPLHF.

The chain is built from TRBV27 and TRBJ1-2; D is unclear. The CDR3 has 13 residues. V was cut by 2 bases and J by 4 bases, with 8 bases left in between. Per germline, CDR1 MNHEY and CDR2 SMNVEV (reference sequence). DNA for the CDR3: TGTGCCAGCAGTTTAAGAGGGCTCTATGGCTACACCTTC. Its translation is CASSLRGLYGYTF.

The chain recombines TRBV7-2 with TRBJ1-2; 9 bases are shared with TRBD1. CDR3 size: 15 residues. J was trimmed by 6 bases and V by 5 bases; bases with no gene match: 10. Germline CDR1 reads SGHTA; CDR2 reads FQGNSA. The CDR3 reads CASSLFTGGADGYTF. DNA for the CDR3: TGTGCCAGCAGCCTATTTACAGGGGGCGCCGATGGCTACACCTTC.

The CDR3 spells CASSYNPGGYGYTF. For the CDR3, the DNA is TGTGCCAGCAGTTACAATCCAGGTGGCTATGGCTACACCTTC. The genes are TRBV6-5 and TRBJ1-2; the D is unclear. The CDR3 consists of 14 residues. V lost 2 bases to trimming and J lost 4 bases, with 11 bases between them. Looked up from germline, CDR1 is MNHEY and CDR2 is SVGAGI.

The rearrangement links TRBV27 to TRBJ1-4; D unresolved. With 2 bases removed from V and 8 bases from J, the gap between germline ends came to 12 bases. The CDR3 covers 14 residues. Germline assignment: CDR1 MNHEY and CDR2 SMNVEV (reference sequence). The CDR3: CASSLDWRTEKLFF. The DNA of the CDR3 is TGTGCCAGCAGTTTAGACTGGCGCACGGAAAAACTGTTTTTT.

The chain couples TRBV7-8 to TRBJ2-5; 9 bases fit TRBD2. The junction had 5 bases not matched to a gene; V was cut back by 6 bases and J by 3 bases. Looked up from germline, CDR1 is SGHVS and CDR2 is FQNEAQ. This CDR3 comprises 14 residues. CDR3 nucleotide sequence: TGTGCCAGCAGTCCTAGGACTAGCGAAGAGACCCAGTACTTC. Translated: CASSPRTSEETQYF.

The rearrangement links TRBV5-1 to TRBJ1-5; D gene unclear. Germline lookup yields CDR1 SGHRS and CDR2 YFSETQ. V gave up 0 bases and J gave up 5 bases, with 12 bases separating them. The CDR3 consists of 15 residues. The CDR3 sequence is CASSLGRGTDQPQHF. The CDR3 DNA follows: TGCGCCAGCAGCTTGGGCCGGGGAACGGATCAGCCCCAGCATTTT. Based on the CDR3 plus reference TRBV5-1 and TRBJ1-5, the full variable domain is KAGVTQTPRYLIKTRGQQVTLSCSPISGHRSVSWYQQTPGQGLQFLFEYFSETQRNKGNFPGRFSGRQFSNSRSEMNVSTLELGDSALYLCASSLGRGTDQPQHFGDGTRLSIL.

The chain links TRBV24-1 to TRBJ2-7; TRBD1 might be the D (5 bases). The CDR3 spans 11 residues. The ends were cut back, 3 bases at V and 6 bases at J, with 5 bases in the middle. Per germline, CDR1 KGHDR and CDR2 SFDVKD. The CDR3 DNA reads TGTGCCACCAGTGATAGGGGCGAGCAGTACTTC. It yields the protein CATSDRGEQYF.

V is TRBV7-9 and J is TRBJ1-4; 11 nucleotides match TRBD1. V dropped 5 bases and J dropped 5; count of bases not matched to a gene: 16. The germline V gene has CDR1 SEHNR and CDR2 FQNEAQ (reference sequence). The CDR3 has 19 residues. CDR3 nucleotide sequence: TGTGCCAGCAGCGGCCAGAGAGGACAGGGGGCGGTGGGGAATGAAAAACTGTTTTTT. Amino acid sequence: CASSGQRGQGAVGNEKLFF.

The genes are TRBV11-2 and TRBJ2-2; D is perhaps TRBD2 (5 bases). The V gene lost 3 bases and the J gene lost 12 bases, with 11 bases spanning the gap. The germline CDR1 and CDR2 sequences are SGHAT and FQNNGV. The CDR3 covers 12 residues. CDR3 nucleotide sequence: TGTGCCAGCAGCTTCGAGTGGAGGAAGCTGTTTTTT. This translates into CASSFEWRKLFF.

The J gene is TRBJ1-1, the V gene TRBV9; 10 bases agree with TRBD1. After removal of 3 bases from V and 3 bases from J, the junction contained 5 bases not matched to a gene. From germline, CDR1 is SGDLS and CDR2 YYNGEE. There are 15 residues in the CDR3. CDR3 DNA: TGTGCCAGCAGCGAGGGACAGGGGCTATACACTGAAGCTTTCTTT. It encodes CASSEGQGLYTEAFF.

The rearrangement uses TRBV6-5 and TRBJ1-5; D ambiguous. Germline V gene sequence: CDR1 MNHEY, CDR2 SVGAGI. Trimming removed 7 bases at V and 0 bases at J, with 4 bases between. The CDR3 length is 12 residues. The CDR3 nucleotides are TGTGCCAGCACCGTTAGCAATCAGCCCCAGCATTTT. Its protein product is CASTVSNQPQHF.

The rearrangement uses TRBV2 and TRBJ2-2, with 10 bases identical to TRBD2. V lost 4 bases to trimming and J lost 4 bases; unmatched junction nucleotides: 3. The CDR3 length is 15 residues. CDR1 and CDR2 from the germline V gene are SNHLY and FYNNEI. The CDR3 loop reads CASSAQRGGTGELFF. Here the CDR3 DNA reads TGTGCCAGCAGTGCTCAGCGGGGGGGCACCGGGGAGCTGTTTTTT.

The gene calls are TRBV11-2 and TRBJ2-3; 9 positions agree with TRBD2. J lost 6 bases, V lost 1 base, and 2 bases had no gene match. The CDR3 is made up of 14 amino acids. Per germline, CDR1 SGHAT and CDR2 FQNNGV. CDR3 in amino acids: CASSLAAGGDTQYF. CDR3 bases: TGTGCCAGCAGCTTAGCAGCGGGGGGTGATACGCAGTATTTT. Full variable domain (rest looked up from reference TRBV11-2 and TRBJ2-3): EAGVAQSPRYKIIEKRQSVAFWCNPISGHATLYWYQQILGQGPKLLIQFQNNGVVDDSQLPKDRFSAERLKGVDSTLKIQPAKLEDSAVYLCASSLAAGGDTQYFGPGTRLTVL.

This clone was seen just once. The gene calls are TRBV3-1 (or the pseudogene TRBV3-2) and TRBJ2-6; 11 positions agree with TRBD2. The CDR3 consists of 19 residues. Germline CDR1 is LGHDT and CDR2 is YNNKEL (reference sequence). Losses at the gene ends were 1 base for V and 2 bases for J; bases not matched to a gene: 7. Here the CDR3 DNA reads TGTGCCAGCAGCCAAGCAGCTAGCGGGGGGCCTACTGGGGCCAACGTCCTGACTTTC. This encodes CASSQAASGGPTGANVLTF.

The chain joins TRBV5-1 to TRBJ1-2, with TRBD1 matching over 8 bases. The CDR3 extends over 17 amino acids. The V and J ends lost 0 bases and 4 bases, in that order; junction bases with no gene match: 11. CDR1 is SGHRS and CDR2 is YFSETQ in the germline V gene. The CDR3 here is CASSLARDRILTYGYTF. The CDR3 DNA reads TGCGCCAGCAGCTTGGCCAGGGACAGGATCCTGACCTATGGCTACACCTTC.

This clone was detected only once. This chain joins TRBV11-2 and TRBJ2-7, with D possibly matching TRBD2 (5 bases). Trimming stripped 7 bases from V and 4 bases from J, with 14 bases between. Germline CDR1 SGHAT, CDR2 FQNNGV. The CDR3 is 13 residues long. The CDR3 here is CASTPRPGYEQYV. The CDR3 DNA follows: TGTGCCAGCACCCCCAGGCCGGGGTACGAGCAGTACGTC.